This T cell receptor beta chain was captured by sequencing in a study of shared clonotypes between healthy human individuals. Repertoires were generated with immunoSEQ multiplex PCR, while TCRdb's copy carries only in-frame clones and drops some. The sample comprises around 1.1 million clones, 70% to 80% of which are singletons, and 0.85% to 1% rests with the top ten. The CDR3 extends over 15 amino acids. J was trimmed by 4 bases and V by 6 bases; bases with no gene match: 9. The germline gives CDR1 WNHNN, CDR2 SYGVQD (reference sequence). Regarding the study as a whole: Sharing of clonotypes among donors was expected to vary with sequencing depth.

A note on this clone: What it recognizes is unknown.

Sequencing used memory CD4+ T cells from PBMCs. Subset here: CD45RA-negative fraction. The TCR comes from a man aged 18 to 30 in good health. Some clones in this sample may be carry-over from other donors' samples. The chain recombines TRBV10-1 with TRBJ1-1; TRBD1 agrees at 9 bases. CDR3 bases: TGCGCCAGCAGAGACGGGACAGGGAGGAGCACTGAAGCTTTCTTT. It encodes CASRDGTGRSTEAFF.